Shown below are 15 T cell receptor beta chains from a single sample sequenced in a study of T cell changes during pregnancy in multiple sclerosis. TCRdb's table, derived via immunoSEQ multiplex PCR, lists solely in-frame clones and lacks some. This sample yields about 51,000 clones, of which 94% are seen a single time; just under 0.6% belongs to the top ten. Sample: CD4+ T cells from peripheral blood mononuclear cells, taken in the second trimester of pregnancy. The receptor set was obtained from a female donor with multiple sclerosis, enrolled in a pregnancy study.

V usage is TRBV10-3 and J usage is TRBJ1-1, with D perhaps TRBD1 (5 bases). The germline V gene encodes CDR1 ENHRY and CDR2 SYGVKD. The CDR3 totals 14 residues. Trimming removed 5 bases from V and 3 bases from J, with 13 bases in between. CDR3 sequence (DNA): TGTGCCATCAGTCGATCCCGGGGGGACACTGAAGCTTTCTTT. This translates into CAISRSRGDTEAFF.

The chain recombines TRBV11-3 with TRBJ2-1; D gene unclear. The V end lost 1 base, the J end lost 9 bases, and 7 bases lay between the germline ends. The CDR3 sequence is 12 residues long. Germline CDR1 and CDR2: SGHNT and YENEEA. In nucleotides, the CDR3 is TGTGCCAGCAGCTTAGGGTCCAGTGAGCAGTTCTTC. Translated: CASSLGSSEQFF.

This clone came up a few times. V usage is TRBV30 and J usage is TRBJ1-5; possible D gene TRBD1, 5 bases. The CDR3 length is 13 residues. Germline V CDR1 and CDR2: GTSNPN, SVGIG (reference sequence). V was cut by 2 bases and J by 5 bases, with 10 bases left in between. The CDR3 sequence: CAWSRGGDQPQHF. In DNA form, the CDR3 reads TGTGCCTGGAGTAGGGGCGGCGATCAGCCCCAGCATTTT.

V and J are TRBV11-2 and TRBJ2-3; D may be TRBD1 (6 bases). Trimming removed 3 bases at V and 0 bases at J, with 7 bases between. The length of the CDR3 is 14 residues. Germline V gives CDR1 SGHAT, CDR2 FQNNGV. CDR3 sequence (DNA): TGTGCCAGCAGCTTTGACAGGAGCACAGATACGCAGTATTTT. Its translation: CASSFDRSTDTQYF.

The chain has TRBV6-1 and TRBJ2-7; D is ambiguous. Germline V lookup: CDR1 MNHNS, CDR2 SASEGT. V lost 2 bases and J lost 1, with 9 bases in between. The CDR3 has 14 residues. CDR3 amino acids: CASSEWARSYEQYF. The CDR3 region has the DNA TGTGCCAGCAGTGAATGGGCCAGATCCTACGAGCAGTACTTC.

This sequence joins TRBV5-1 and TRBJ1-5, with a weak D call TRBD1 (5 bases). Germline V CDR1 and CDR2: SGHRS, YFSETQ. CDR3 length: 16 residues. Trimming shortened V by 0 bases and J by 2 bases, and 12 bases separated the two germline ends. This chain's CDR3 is CASSLDPRGGNQPQHF. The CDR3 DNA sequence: TGCGCCAGCAGCTTGGATCCAAGGGGCGGCAATCAGCCCCAGCATTTT.

The CDR3 DNA is TGTGCCAGCAGTGGTACGCGGGGGGGCCGAAATACGCAGTATTTT. This sequence encodes CASSGTRGGRNTQYF. This chain connects TRBV6-1 to TRBJ2-3; TRBD2 matches at 9 bases. The germline CDR1 and CDR2 sequences are MNHNS and SASEGT. V lost 4 bases and J lost 7; bases outside the gene matches: 9. The CDR3 has 15 residues.

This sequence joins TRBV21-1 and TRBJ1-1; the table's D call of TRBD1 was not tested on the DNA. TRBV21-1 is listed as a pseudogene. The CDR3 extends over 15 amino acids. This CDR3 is CASSKGGHLNTEAFF. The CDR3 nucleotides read TGTGCCAGCAGCAAAGGGGGACACCTGAACACTGAAGCTTTCTTT.

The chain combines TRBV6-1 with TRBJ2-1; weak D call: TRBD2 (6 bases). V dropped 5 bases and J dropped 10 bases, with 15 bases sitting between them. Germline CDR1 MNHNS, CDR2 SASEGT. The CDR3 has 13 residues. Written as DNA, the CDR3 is TGTGCCAGCAGTCCCCCGAACGCGGGGGAGCAGTTCTTC. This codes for CASSPPNAGEQFF.

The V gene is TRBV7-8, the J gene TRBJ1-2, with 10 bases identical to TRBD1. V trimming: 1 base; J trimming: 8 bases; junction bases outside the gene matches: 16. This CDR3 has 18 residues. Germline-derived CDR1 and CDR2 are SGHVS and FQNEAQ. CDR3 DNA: TGTGCCAGCAGCTTAGGGGGGAGACAGGGGGCAAACCTAAGGGGCTACACCTTC. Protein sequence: CASSLGGRQGANLRGYTF.

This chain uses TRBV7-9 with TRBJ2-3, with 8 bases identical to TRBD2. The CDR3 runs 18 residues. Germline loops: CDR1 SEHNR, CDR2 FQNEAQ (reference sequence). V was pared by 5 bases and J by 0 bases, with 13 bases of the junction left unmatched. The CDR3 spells CASSQTTGGERSTDTQYF. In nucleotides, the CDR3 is TGTGCCAGCAGCCAAACCACCGGGGGGGAAAGAAGCACAGATACGCAGTATTTT.

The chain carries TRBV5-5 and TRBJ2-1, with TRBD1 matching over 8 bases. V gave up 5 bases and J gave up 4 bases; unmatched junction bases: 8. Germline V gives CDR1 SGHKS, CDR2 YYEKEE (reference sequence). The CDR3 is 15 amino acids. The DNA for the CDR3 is TGTGCCAGCAGTCCCGGGACAGGCACATACAATGAGCAGTTCTTC. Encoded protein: CASSPGTGTYNEQFF.

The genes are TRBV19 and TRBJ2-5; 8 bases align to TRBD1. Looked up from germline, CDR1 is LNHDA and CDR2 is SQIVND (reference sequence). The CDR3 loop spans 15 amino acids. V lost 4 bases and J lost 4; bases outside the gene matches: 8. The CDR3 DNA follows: TGTGCCAGTAGTACAGGACAGGGTACAGGAGAGACCCAGTACTTC. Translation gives CASSTGQGTGETQYF.

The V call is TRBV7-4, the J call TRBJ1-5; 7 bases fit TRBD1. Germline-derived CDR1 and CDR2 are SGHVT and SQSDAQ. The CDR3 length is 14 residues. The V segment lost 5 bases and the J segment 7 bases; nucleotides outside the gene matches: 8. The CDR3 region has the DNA TGTGCCAGCAGCGTGACAGGGTGGAGCCAGCCCCAGCATTTT. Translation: CASSVTGWSQPQHF.

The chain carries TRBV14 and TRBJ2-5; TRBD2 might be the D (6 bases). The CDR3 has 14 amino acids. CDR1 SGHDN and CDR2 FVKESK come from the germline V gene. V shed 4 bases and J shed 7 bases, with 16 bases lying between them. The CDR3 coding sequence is TGTGCCAGCAGCCCCGGAGGGCCCCGGGGGACCCAGTACTTC. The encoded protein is CASSPGGPRGTQYF.